The 21 T cell receptor beta chains listed next were all sequenced from one sample in a study of T-cell reconstitution after alpha-beta-depleted transplantation in children (dated by TCRdb to the mid-2010s). The method behind the library was PCR. Sequenced using an Illumina HiSeq 2500. TCR library preparation used molecular barcoding, with unique molecular identifiers applied to normalize quantification of the TCRbeta repertoire. TCRdb's own reprocessing of the public reads used fastp at Q25 and MiXCR and kept productive beta chains. Rows with one shared CDR3 protein collapse into an entry with the most common genes and DNA. This sample gives over 550,000 distinct CDR3 sequences in total; 10% to 13% of them show up just once. Less than 5% of the sample rests with the top ten. The sequencing here drew on PBMCs from the stem cell graft donor, taken from the stem cell graft. The receptors here all came from a human donor who donated a stem cell graft to a child with acute myeloid leukemia.

The V call is TRBV5-1, the J call TRBJ2-1, with D hard to call. The CDR3 runs to 13 residues. V dropped 2 bases and J dropped 5 bases, with 8 bases sitting between them. The germline V gene encodes CDR1 SGHRS and CDR2 YFSETQ. This chain's CDR3 is CASSFDSHNEQFF. The CDR3 DNA is TGCGCCAGCAGCTTCGACTCGCACAATGAGCAGTTCTTC.

This clonotype was seen a few times. V and J are TRBV7-6 and TRBJ2-7, with D perhaps TRBD1 or TRBD2 (5 bases each). This CDR3 has 16 residues. V was cut by 1 base and J by 0 bases, with 13 bases left in between. Germline V gene sequence: CDR1 SGHVS, CDR2 FNYEAQ. CDR3 coding DNA: TGTGCCAGCAGCTTAGATCAGGGAGTTTCCTCCTACGAGCAGTACTTC. The encoded protein is CASSLDQGVSSYEQYF.

There are a few counts of this clonotype. This rearrangement joins TRBV20-1 to TRBJ2-3; the D gene is possibly TRBD2 (5 bases). The CDR3 loop spans 14 amino acids. Trimming stripped 6 bases from V and 3 bases from J, with 16 bases between. CDR1 and CDR2 from the germline V gene are DFQATT and SNEGSKA (reference sequence). The CDR3 DNA reads TGCAGTGCACCCCGAGTTAGCGAGACAGATACGCAGTATTTT. Translated, it gives CSAPRVSETDTQYF.

This clonotype was seen only a few times. The V call is TRBV20-1, the J call TRBJ2-3; 10 positions agree with TRBD2. Germline V CDR1 and CDR2: DFQATT, SNEGSKA (reference sequence). J gave up 2 bases and V 5 bases, and 10 bases lay outside the gene matches. The CDR3 has 16 amino acids. The CDR3 coding sequence is TGCAGTGCTCTTTACGTAGCGGGAGGCCTCACAGATACGCAGTATTTT. It translates to CSALYVAGGLTDTQYF.

This clonotype has at least ten counts. The chain carries TRBV14 and TRBJ2-1; D unclear. The germline CDR1 and CDR2 sequences are SGHDN and FVKESK. The CDR3 is 13 residues long. The V end lost 4 bases, the J end lost 12 bases, and 16 bases lay between the germline ends. The CDR3 DNA reads as TGTGCCAGCAGCCGCGATCCCCGATCCTTGCAGTTCTTC. Translation: CASSRDPRSLQFF. Supplemented by reference TRBV14 and TRBJ2-1, the full variable domain reads EAGVTQFPSHSVIEKGQTVTLRCDPISGHDNLYWYRRVMGKEIKFLLHFVKESKQDESGMPNNRFLAERTGGTYSTLKVQPAELEDSGVYFCASSRDPRSLQFFGPGTRLTVL.

In its sample, this clonotype was seen a few times. The chain carries TRBV27 and TRBJ2-2; maybe TRBD2 (6 bases). The CDR3 runs to 17 residues. Germline V CDR1 and CDR2: MNHEY, SMNVEV (reference sequence). Trimming cost V 1 base and J 0 bases, with 12 bases left between them. CDR3 nucleotide sequence: TGTGCCAGCAGTTTATTCGGGGGTGGACCGAACACCGGGGAGCTGTTTTTT. Translation gives CASSLFGGGPNTGELFF.

The chain uses TRBV12-3 or TRBV12-4 and TRBJ1-5; 7 positions agree with TRBD1. The CDR3 has 16 residues. V lost 1 base to trimming and J lost 6 bases; unmatched junction nucleotides: 9. CDR3 sequence: CASSLGYRGAGQPQHF. The CDR3 bases are TGTGCCAGCAGTTTAGGGTACAGGGGCGCGGGTCAGCCCCAGCATTTT.

This clonotype showed up many times. The chain couples TRBV5-1 to TRBJ2-1, with 11 bases matching TRBD2. The CDR3 runs to 15 residues. Trimming took 3 bases from V and 4 from J; bases not matched to a gene: 3. Per germline, CDR1 SGHRS and CDR2 YFSETQ. CDR3 in amino acids: CASSSIAGGYNEQFF. CDR3 DNA: TGCGCCAGCAGCTCAATAGCGGGAGGGTACAATGAGCAGTTCTTC. The full variable domain, in which reference TRBV5-1 and TRBJ2-1 provide the parts outside the CDR3, is KAGVTQTPRYLIKTRGQQVTLSCSPISGHRSVSWYQQTPGQGLQFLFEYFSETQRNKGNFPGRFSGRQFSNSRSEMNVSTLELGDSALYLCASSSIAGGYNEQFFGPGTRLTVL.

The rearrangement joins TRBV15 to TRBJ2-2; the D is unclear. The V end was cut by 4 bases, the J end by 4 bases, with 22 bases between. CDR1 is LNHNV, CDR2 YYDKDF, per germline (reference sequence). The CDR3 sequence is 18 residues long. CDR3 DNA sequence: TGTGCCACCAGCATACCGTTTGGGGTCCCCGGTGGCACCGGGGAGCTGTTTTTT. Translating it yields CATSIPFGVPGGTGELFF.

The table lists this clonotype with a few counts. The CDR3: CASSQERSRSDTQYF. The CDR3 DNA reads as TGCGCCAGCAGCCAAGAGAGGTCCAGGTCGGATACGCAGTATTTT. The gene calls are TRBV4-3 and TRBJ2-3; D not resolved. Germline assignment: CDR1 LGHNA and CDR2 YSLEER. V shed 0 bases and J shed 6 bases, with 13 bases lying between them. The CDR3 extends over 15 amino acids.

This clonotype occurred a few times. The chain has TRBV20-1 and TRBJ2-2; 9 bases map to TRBD1. Germline assignment: CDR1 DFQATT and CDR2 SNEGSKA (reference sequence). This CDR3 has 15 amino acids. Trimming removed 2 bases from V and 7 bases from J; junction bases left unmatched: 8. The DNA of the CDR3 is TGCAGTGCTAGACCACAGGGGGCGCAAAGCGGGGAGCTGTTTTTT. It specifies CSARPQGAQSGELFF.

This clonotype showed up just a few times. The rearrangement links TRBV29-1 to TRBJ2-6, with D tentatively TRBD1 or TRBD2 (6 bases each). V gave up 4 bases and J gave up 2 bases, with 9 bases separating them. Per germline, CDR1 SQVTM and CDR2 ANQGSEA. The CDR3 covers 14 residues. CDR3 DNA: TGCAGCGTTGTAGGGGGGACTGGGGCCAACGTCCTGACTTTC. Amino acids: CSVVGGTGANVLTF.

This clonotype was counted ten times or more. V gene TRBV7-8 combines with J gene TRBJ2-3, with D unclear. Trimming left V 3 bases short and J 2 bases short, with 12 bases between. This CDR3 comprises 15 residues. The germline V gene encodes CDR1 SGHVS and CDR2 FQNEAQ. CDR3 DNA: TGTGCCAGCAGCTTGCAAGTAGGATACACAGATACGCAGTATTTT. Its translation is CASSLQVGYTDTQYF.

A few counts support this clonotype. The J gene is TRBJ1-5, the V gene TRBV7-2; TRBD1 matches at 10 bases. CDR3 length equals 16 residues. From germline, CDR1 is SGHTA and CDR2 FQGNSA. V dropped 1 base and J dropped 6; count of bases not matched to a gene: 6. The CDR3 DNA reads as TGTGCCAGCAGCTTAGGGACAGGGGGTATGGGTCAGCCCCAGCATTTT. Translation: CASSLGTGGMGQPQHF.

There are a few counts of this clonotype. The rearrangement uses TRBV3-1 and TRBJ2-7; TRBD2 aligns across 12 bases. Germline V gene data show CDR1 as LGHDT and CDR2 as YNNKEL (reference sequence). With V trimmed by 4 bases and J by 0 bases, 10 bases remained unmatched. This CDR3 contains 18 residues. This chain's CDR3 is CASSPPSGTSGPSYEQYF. The DNA for the CDR3 is TGTGCCAGCAGCCCACCCTCCGGGACTAGCGGGCCCTCCTACGAGCAGTACTTC.

This clonotype was detected only a few times. The rearrangement uses TRBV6-5 and TRBJ2-3; the D gene could be TRBD1 or TRBD2 (6 bases each). Trimming left V 2 bases short and J 5 bases short, with 17 bases between. Germline V gives CDR1 MNHEY, CDR2 SVGAGI. The CDR3 is 16 residues long. CDR3 sequence reads: CASSYLGGRRGDTQYF. The DNA for the CDR3 is TGTGCCAGCAGTTACCTAGGGGGACGGCGGGGAGATACGCAGTATTTT.

This clonotype came up a few times. This chain uses TRBV20-1 with TRBJ2-1; no reliable D call. Trimming stripped 2 bases from V and 6 bases from J, with 5 bases between. CDR1 and CDR2 (germline): DFQATT, SNEGSKA (reference sequence). The CDR3 runs 11 residues. CDR3 region: CSARLPNEQFF. The CDR3 DNA sequence: TGCAGTGCTAGACTTCCCAATGAGCAGTTCTTC.

This clonotype was counted many times. This chain connects TRBV12-3 or TRBV12-4 to TRBJ2-7; D is ambiguous. Trimming took off 6 bases at V and 1 base at J, with 13 bases between the two ends. CDR3 length: 14 amino acids. CDR3 nucleotide sequence: TGTGCCAGCAGATTGGACGGAGATTCCTACGAGCAGTACTTC. Translation gives CASRLDGDSYEQYF.

This clonotype was seen repeatedly, ten times or more. This chain connects TRBV6-2 or TRBV6-3 to TRBJ2-1, with 12 bases identical to TRBD2. Trimming at V came to 6 bases and at J to 9 bases, leaving 9 bases not matched to a gene. Germline V CDR1 and CDR2: MNHEY, SVGEGT. This CDR3 spans 15 amino acids. As DNA, the CDR3 is TGTGCCAGCAGCCTCAGCGCGACTAGCGGGGGTGAGCAGTTCTTC. Translating it yields CASSLSATSGGEQFF.

The gene calls are TRBV7-2 and TRBJ2-3; D unclear. The V gene's germline CDR1 is SGHTA and CDR2 FQGNSA. V lost 9 bases to trimming and J lost 2 bases, with 15 bases between them. The CDR3 length is 14 residues. CDR3: CASINARYTDTQYF. For the CDR3, the DNA is TGTGCCAGTATTAATGCGAGATACACAGATACGCAGTATTTT.

This clonotype was observed a handful of times. The CDR3 protein is CASRTSGGGEQFF. The CDR3 DNA reads as TGTGCCAGCCGTACTAGCGGGGGGGGTGAGCAGTTCTTC. The rearrangement links TRBV6-2 or TRBV6-3 to TRBJ2-1, with 13 bases that match TRBD2. This CDR3 is built from 13 residues. Germline CDR1 is MNHEY and CDR2 is SVGEGT. J gave up 9 bases and V 8 bases, and 4 bases lay outside the gene matches.